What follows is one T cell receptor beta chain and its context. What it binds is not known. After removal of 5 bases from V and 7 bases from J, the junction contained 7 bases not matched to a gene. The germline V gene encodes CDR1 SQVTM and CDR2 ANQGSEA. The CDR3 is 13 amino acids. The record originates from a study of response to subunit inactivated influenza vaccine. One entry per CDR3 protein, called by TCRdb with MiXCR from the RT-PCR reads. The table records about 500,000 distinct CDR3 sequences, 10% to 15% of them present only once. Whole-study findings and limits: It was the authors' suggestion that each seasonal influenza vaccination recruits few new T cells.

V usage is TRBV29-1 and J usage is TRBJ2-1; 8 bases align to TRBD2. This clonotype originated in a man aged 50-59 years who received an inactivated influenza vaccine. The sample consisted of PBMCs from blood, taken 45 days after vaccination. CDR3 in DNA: TGCAGCGTTCGAAGTAGACTAGCGAATGAGCAGTTCTTC. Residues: CSVRSRLANEQFF.